The next 32 T cell receptor beta chains were all read from a single sample in a study of cytomegalovirus exposure and HLA in healthy donors. PCR amplification relied on 60 Vbeta primers (plus 13 Jbeta primers). Assay used: immunoSEQ multiplex PCR; TCRdb lists only in-frame clones, some missing. This table holds more than 90,000 clones, roughly 80% found once. The sample comprised PBMCs. The source of these receptors is a man between 25 and 39 years old in good health and CMV-seropositive.

The chain recombines TRBV5-4 with TRBJ2-2, with 9 bases that match TRBD2. The germline gives CDR1 SGHNT, CDR2 YYREEE (reference sequence). The CDR3 runs 16 residues. J gave up 0 bases and V 4 bases, and 4 bases lay outside the gene matches. In DNA, the CDR3 is TGTGCCAGCAGCAGTAGGACTAGCGCGAACACCGGGGAGCTGTTTTTT. It yields the protein CASSSRTSANTGELFF.

This clone was counted a few times. V usage is TRBV5-6 and J usage is TRBJ2-1; the match to TRBD1 covers 7 bases. Trimming took 1 base from V and 4 from J; bases not matched to a gene: 8. The CDR3 covers 16 residues. Germline CDR1 and CDR2: SGHDT and YYEEEE. The CDR3 is CASSLTGANIYNEQFF. The CDR3 DNA reads TGTGCCAGCAGCTTGACAGGGGCGAACATTTACAATGAGCAGTTCTTC.

This clone has only one observation. At the DNA level, this CDR3 is encoded by other sequences in the same sample as well. This chain links TRBV9 with TRBJ2-1, with a weak D call TRBD2 (5 bases). The CDR3 consists of 15 residues. CDR1 is SGDLS, CDR2 YYNGEE, per germline. V lost 3 bases to trimming and J lost 6 bases, with 16 bases between them. DNA for the CDR3: TGTGCCAGCAGCGCAGAGGGATTAGTCGGCAATGAGCAGTTCTTC. Protein sequence: CASSAEGLVGNEQFF.

This clone appeared a few times. This sequence joins TRBV15 and TRBJ2-5; no clear D gene. Trimming cost V 5 bases and J 1 base, with 8 bases left between them. The germline CDR1 and CDR2 sequences are LNHNV and YYDKDF (reference sequence). The CDR3 is made up of 13 amino acids. The CDR3 DNA follows: TGTGCCACCAGCCGGAGCCTCCAAGAGACCCAGTACTTC. It is translated as CATSRSLQETQYF.

This clone was counted between two and nine times. The chain employs TRBV11-2 and TRBJ1-2; D gene uncertain. CDR1 and CDR2 (germline): SGHAT, FQNNGV. This CDR3 region has 15 residues. V lost 2 bases, J lost 1 base, and 11 bases lay in between. The CDR3 sequence is CASSLKAGLNYGYTF. DNA of the CDR3: TGTGCCAGCAGCTTAAAGGCAGGACTTAACTATGGCTACACCTTC.

The V gene is TRBV12-5, the J gene TRBJ2-2; D possibly corresponds to TRBD1 (6 bases). CDR1 is LGHNT and CDR2 is FRNRAP in the germline V gene. The CDR3 consists of 15 residues. Between the trimmed V and J ends, which lost 7 bases and 0 bases, there was a span of 12 bases. The CDR3 nucleotides read TGTGCTAGTGCTCCCTGGACAGCGAACACCGGGGAGCTGTTTTTT. Translating gives CASAPWTANTGELFF.

This clone was counted only a few times. The junction does not match germline at one end; this may be a read error. The V gene is TRBV5-1, the J gene TRBJ1-2; weak D call: TRBD1 (5 bases). Germline V CDR1 and CDR2: SGHRS, YFSETQ. There are 16 residues in the CDR3. CDR3 DNA: TGTGCCAGCAGCCTCGGGTCAGGGATAGCTAACTATGGCTACACCTTC. It is translated as CASSLGSGIANYGYTF. Full variable domain (outside the CDR3, taken from reference TRBV5-1 and TRBJ1-2): KAGVTQTPRYLIKTRGQQVTLSCSPISGHRSVSWYQQTPGQGLQFLFEYFSETQRNKGNFPGRFSGRQFSNSRSEMNVSTLELGDSALYLCASSLGSGIANYGYTFGSGTRLTVV.

This rearrangement joins TRBV12-2 to TRBJ2-1; the D call in the table, TRBD2, was not verified against the DNA. TRBV12-2 is a documented pseudogene. CDR3 length: 18 amino acids. DNA for the CDR3: TGTGCAAGTCGCTCCACTCGGGCTAGCGGGAGGGGGAACAATGAGCAGTTCTTC. Amino acids: CASRSTRASGRGNNEQFF.

This chain links TRBV5-1 with TRBJ2-1; TRBD1 matches at 9 bases. CDR1 is SGHRS and CDR2 is YFSETQ in the germline V gene. The junction had 1 base not matched to a gene; V was cut back by 0 bases and J by 6 bases. CDR3 length: 14 residues. The CDR3 loop is CASSLEDRGNEQFF. The CDR3 coding sequence is TGCGCCAGCAGCTTGGAGGACAGGGGCAATGAGCAGTTCTTC.

The gene calls are TRBV11-3 and TRBJ2-2, with TRBD1 matching 10 bases. The CDR3 length is 16 residues. Germline CDR1 reads SGHNT; CDR2 reads YENEEA. The junction had 6 bases not matched to a gene; V was cut back by 1 base and J by 7 bases. CDR3 coding DNA: TGTGCCAGCAGCTTAGTTAAGGGACAGGGGCTCGGGGAGCTGTTTTTT. This codes for CASSLVKGQGLGELFF.

V usage is TRBV2 and J usage is TRBJ1-2; tentatively, D is TRBD1 (5 bases). CDR3 length: 15 amino acids. Trimming removed 7 bases at V and 8 bases at J, with 23 bases between. CDR1 is SNHLY, CDR2 FYNNEI, per germline. CDR3 sequence (DNA): TGTGCCAGCAAGATGTGGTCGGGGGAGTCGTGGGGCTACACCTTC. Its translation: CASKMWSGESWGYTF.

This clone was observed once. The chain employs TRBV2 and TRBJ1-6, with 10 bases lining up with TRBD1. The germline gives CDR1 SNHLY, CDR2 FYNNEI. The CDR3 sequence is 19 residues long. J gave up 6 bases and V 3 bases, and 14 bases lay outside the gene matches. The CDR3, as DNA: TGTGCCAGCAGTGATTTCGGACAGGGGGGCATTCGGTCTAATTCACCCCTCCACTTT. It yields the protein CASSDFGQGGIRSNSPLHF. Complete variable domain (other parts from reference TRBV2 and TRBJ1-6): EPEVTQTPSHQVTQMGQEVILRCVPISNHLYFYWYRQILGQKVEFLVSFYNNEISEKSEIFDDQFSVERPDGSNFTLKIRSTKLEDSAMYFCASSDFGQGGIRSNSPLHFGNGTRLTVT.

The chain carries TRBV9 and TRBJ1-1; the match to TRBD1 covers 8 bases. V was pared by 4 bases and J by 12 bases, with 11 bases of the junction left unmatched. Germline CDR1 reads SGDLS; CDR2 reads YYNGEE. The CDR3 is 13 amino acids. The CDR3 DNA follows: TGTGCCAGCAGCAAAGACAGGGGTGGTTCTCCTTTCTTT. This encodes CASSKDRGGSPFF.

The rearrangement links TRBV6-5 to TRBJ1-6; D is uncertain. The ends were cut back, 7 bases at V and 10 bases at J, with 14 bases in the middle. This CDR3 has 13 amino acids. Germline assignment: CDR1 MNHEY and CDR2 SVGAGI. DNA of the CDR3: TGTGCCAGCACCCGAACCCGAGGATCACCCCTCCACTTT. This sequence encodes CASTRTRGSPLHF.

The chain combines TRBV11-3 with TRBJ1-1; D unclear. Per germline, CDR1 SGHNT and CDR2 YENEEA. The CDR3 runs to 13 residues. The V and J ends lost 2 bases and 5 bases respectively, with 9 bases between them. In DNA, the CDR3 is TGTGCCAGCAGCTTAATGCGGGAGACTGAAGCTTTCTTT. Protein product: CASSLMRETEAFF.

With regard to this clone: Distinct nucleotide sequences in the sample also encode this CDR3. The chain is built from TRBV19 and TRBJ1-2; D might be TRBD1 (6 bases). The V end was cut by 9 bases, the J end by 2 bases, with 16 bases between. CDR1 and CDR2 (germline): LNHDA, SQIVND (reference sequence). The length of the CDR3 is 14 residues. CDR3 in amino acids: CASTVTGVNYGYTF. The CDR3 nucleotides are TGTGCCAGCACCGTGACAGGCGTGAACTATGGCTACACCTTC. The whole variable domain, remainder taken from reference TRBV19 and TRBJ1-2, is DGGITQSPKYLFRKEGQNVTLSCEQNLNHDAMYWYRQDPGQGLRLIYYSQIVNDFQKGDIAEGYSVSREKKESFPLTVTSAQKNPTAFYLCASTVTGVNYGYTFGSGTRLTVV.

This chain joins TRBV29-1 and TRBJ2-1, with D possibly matching TRBD1 (6 bases). This CDR3 is built from 15 residues. With 1 base removed from V and 0 bases from J, the gap between germline ends came to 10 bases. Germline V CDR1 and CDR2: SQVTM, ANQGSEA. This CDR3 reads CSVEGTVRSYNEQFF. CDR3 nucleotide sequence: TGCAGCGTTGAAGGGACAGTCCGCTCCTACAATGAGCAGTTCTTC.

The chain is built from TRBV5-1 and TRBJ2-1, with a tentative D call TRBD1 (6 bases). This CDR3 has 14 residues. Germline CDR1 reads SGHRS; CDR2 reads YFSETQ. Trimming removed 4 bases at V and 3 bases at J, with 11 bases between. CDR3 bases: TGCGCCAGCAGCACAGGGAATAGCTACAATGAGCAGTTCTTC. Amino acids: CASSTGNSYNEQFF.

This chain links TRBV11-2 with TRBJ2-1, with TRBD2 matching 9 bases. CDR1 and CDR2 (germline): SGHAT, FQNNGV. J was trimmed by 3 bases and V by 3 bases; bases with no gene match: 6. This CDR3 contains 16 residues. In DNA form, the CDR3 reads TGTGCCAGCAGCTTTGGGACTAGCCACCGCTACAATGAGCAGTTCTTC. Translated, it gives CASSFGTSHRYNEQFF. Supplemented by reference TRBV11-2 and TRBJ2-1, the full variable domain reads EAGVAQSPRYKIIEKRQSVAFWCNPISGHATLYWYQQILGQGPKLLIQFQNNGVVDDSQLPKDRFSAERLKGVDSTLKIQPAKLEDSAVYLCASSFGTSHRYNEQFFGPGTRLTVL.

The rearrangement links TRBV11-2 to TRBJ2-1; perhaps TRBD1 as D (5 bases). The V gene lost 5 bases and the J gene lost 11 bases, with 19 bases spanning the gap. CDR1 and CDR2 (germline): SGHAT, FQNNGV. This CDR3 has 14 amino acids. CDR3 sequence reads: CASSPAFREIQQFF. CDR3 DNA sequence: TGTGCCAGCAGCCCCGCTTTCAGGGAAATTCAGCAGTTCTTC.

This clone appeared a single time. J is TRBJ2-7 and V is TRBV5-1; possible D gene TRBD1, 6 bases. V lost 4 bases, J lost 0 bases, and 14 bases lay in between. The CDR3 length is 15 residues. In germline, CDR1 is SGHRS, CDR2 YFSETQ. Written as DNA, the CDR3 is TGCGCCAGCAGCAGCCCGGCAGGGGCCTCCTACGAGCAGTACTTC. Amino acids: CASSSPAGASYEQYF.

The chain employs TRBV30 and TRBJ2-2, with a weak D call TRBD1 (5 bases). Germline CDR1 reads GTSNPN; CDR2 reads SVGIG (reference sequence). Trimming shortened V by 1 base and J by 3 bases, and 9 bases separated the two germline ends. The CDR3 extends over 14 amino acids. Here the CDR3 DNA reads TGTGCCTGGAGTGGGGGCAGTTACACCGGGGAGCTGTTTTTT. It codes for CAWSGGSYTGELFF.

The CDR3 spells CASSLPPGTSNLKETQYF. CDR3 coding DNA: TGTGCCAGCAGCTTACCGCCCGGGACTAGTAACCTTAAGGAGACCCAGTACTTC. This rearrangement joins TRBV7-2 to TRBJ2-5; 8 bases are shared with TRBD2. Germline V gene lookup returns CDR1 SGHTA and CDR2 FQGNSA. The CDR3 runs 18 residues. Trimming took 2 bases from V and 5 from J; bases not matched to a gene: 16.

V is TRBV27 and J is TRBJ1-2; maybe TRBD1 (5 bases). The germline V gene encodes CDR1 MNHEY and CDR2 SMNVEV (reference sequence). The V gene lost 5 bases and the J gene lost 5 bases, with 18 bases spanning the gap. The CDR3 extends over 15 amino acids. CDR3: CASSPRTGERYGYTF. The DNA for the CDR3 is TGTGCCAGCAGTCCCCGGACGGGGGAGAGATATGGCTACACCTTC.

The V and J genes are TRBV10-3 and TRBJ1-1; D might be TRBD1 (6 bases). Germline CDR1 ENHRY, CDR2 SYGVKD. The CDR3 has 13 amino acids. V was clipped by 7 bases and J by 7 bases, with 16 bases between them. The CDR3 DNA reads TGTGCCATCACGCCGGACAGCTCCCGTGAAGCTTTCTTT. Protein: CAITPDSSREAFF.

A word on this clone: A read error may produce the germline difference seen at one junction end. The chain combines TRBV6-1 with TRBJ2-3; 9 nucleotides match TRBD2. The germline V gene has CDR1 MNHNS and CDR2 SASEGT. The CDR3 is 14 residues long. The CDR3 coding sequence is TGTGCCAGCATTCGTGGGACTAGCACCGATACGCAGTATTTT. This translates into CASIRGTSTDTQYF.

This chain uses TRBV5-5 with TRBJ1-5; D is undetermined. The germline CDR1 and CDR2 sequences are SGHKS and YYEKEE (reference sequence). This CDR3 is 15 amino acids long. V shed 0 bases and J shed 7 bases, with 14 bases lying between them. For the CDR3, the DNA is TGTGCCAGCAGCTTGGATGGCCAACCGAGGCAGCCCCAGCATTTT. It encodes CASSLDGQPRQPQHF.

V gene TRBV10-3 combines with J gene TRBJ1-2; D perhaps matches TRBD1 (6 bases). This CDR3 contains 13 residues. V was cut by 7 bases and J by 8 bases, with 17 bases left in between. Germline values: CDR1 ENHRY, CDR2 SYGVKD. CDR3 region: CAITKTGLGGYTF. The CDR3, as DNA: TGTGCCATCACCAAGACAGGTTTAGGGGGCTACACCTTC.

V is TRBV15 and J is TRBJ2-7; D ambiguous. This CDR3 spans 13 amino acids. Germline V gene sequence: CDR1 LNHNV, CDR2 YYDKDF (reference sequence). Trimming took off 3 bases at V and 3 bases at J, with 9 bases between the two ends. In nucleotides, the CDR3 is TGTGCCACCAGCAGTGTCACGGGCTACGAGCAGTACTTC. Its protein product is CATSSVTGYEQYF.

This clone was seen a single time. The chain combines TRBV30 with TRBJ1-2; 11 nucleotides line up with TRBD1. This CDR3 has 17 amino acids. J gave up 6 bases and V 4 bases, and 16 bases lay outside the gene matches. Germline lookup yields CDR1 GTSNPN and CDR2 SVGIG (reference sequence). The CDR3 DNA reads as TGTGCCTGGAATTCTGGACAGGGGGCGCGGGAGACTAATGGCTACACCTTC. This gives the protein CAWNSGQGARETNGYTF.

The chain carries TRBV5-4 and TRBJ2-5, with TRBD2 identical over 13 bases. The trim removed 4 bases at V and 2 bases at J, leaving 8 bases unmatched. CDR3 length: 17 residues. Germline assignment: CDR1 SGHNT and CDR2 YYREEE (reference sequence). DNA for the CDR3: TGTGCCAGCAGCCCCCGGACTAGCGGGGGAATTCAAGAGACCCAGTACTTC. It codes for CASSPRTSGGIQETQYF.

V and J are TRBV6-5 and TRBJ1-5; 7 positions match TRBD1. This CDR3 spans 15 amino acids. V lost 5 bases to trimming and J lost 6 bases; unmatched junction nucleotides: 10. The germline V gene has CDR1 MNHEY and CDR2 SVGAGI. DNA for the CDR3: TGTGCCAGCAGTACGACCCGGACAGGCCCTCAGCCCCAGCATTTT. Residues: CASSTTRTGPQPQHF.